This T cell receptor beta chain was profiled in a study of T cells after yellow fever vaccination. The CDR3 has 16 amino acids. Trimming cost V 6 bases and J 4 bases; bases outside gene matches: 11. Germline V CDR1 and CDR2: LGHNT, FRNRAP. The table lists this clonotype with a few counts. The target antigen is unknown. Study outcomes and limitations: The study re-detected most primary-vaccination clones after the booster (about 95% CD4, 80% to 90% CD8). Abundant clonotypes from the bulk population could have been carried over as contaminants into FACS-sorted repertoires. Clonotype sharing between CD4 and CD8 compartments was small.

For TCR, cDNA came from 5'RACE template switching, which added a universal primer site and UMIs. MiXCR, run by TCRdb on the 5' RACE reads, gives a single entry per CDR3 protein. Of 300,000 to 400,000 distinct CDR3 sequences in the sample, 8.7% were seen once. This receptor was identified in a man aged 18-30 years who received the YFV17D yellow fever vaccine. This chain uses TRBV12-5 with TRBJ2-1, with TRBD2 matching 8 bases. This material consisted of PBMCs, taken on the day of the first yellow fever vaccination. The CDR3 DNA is TGTGCTAGTGGCTCGAGGGTAGCGGGGCCGTACAATGAGCAGTTCTTC. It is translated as CASGSRVAGPYNEQFF.